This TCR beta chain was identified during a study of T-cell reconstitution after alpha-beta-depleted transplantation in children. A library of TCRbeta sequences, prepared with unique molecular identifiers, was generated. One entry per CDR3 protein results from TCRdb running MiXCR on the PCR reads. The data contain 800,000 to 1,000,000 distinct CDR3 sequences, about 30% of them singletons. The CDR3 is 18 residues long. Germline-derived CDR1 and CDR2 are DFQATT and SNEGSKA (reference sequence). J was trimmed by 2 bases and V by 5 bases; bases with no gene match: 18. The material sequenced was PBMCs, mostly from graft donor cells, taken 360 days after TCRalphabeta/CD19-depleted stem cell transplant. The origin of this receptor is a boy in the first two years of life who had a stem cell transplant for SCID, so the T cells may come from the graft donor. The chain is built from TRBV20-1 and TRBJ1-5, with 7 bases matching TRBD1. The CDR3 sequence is CSAASTRQGALGNQPQHF. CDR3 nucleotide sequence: TGCAGTGCTGCCTCTACCCGACAGGGAGCATTAGGCAATCAGCCCCAGCATTTT.